This TCR beta chain is drawn from a study of blood T cell repertoires in COVID-19. Study overall: COVID-19 samples collected from the United States, Italy and Spain covered acute and convalescent phases. T cells, B-cell-depleted T cells, or PBMCs supplied cDNA or gDNA.

The germline CDR1 and CDR2 sequences are LNHDA and SQIVND (reference sequence). The V end was cut by 1 base, the J end by 7 bases, with 14 bases between. This CDR3 contains 15 residues. Comment on this clone: The same CDR3 arises from other DNA sequences in this sample as well.

As originally analysed: Amplifying reference gene primers gave estimates of nucleated cell counts. Sequenced by immunoSEQ multiplex PCR; TCRdb stores in-frame clones only, minus some. V and J calls and clone size are copied from that table; D and trimming were computed from the DNA. The sample lists about 200,000 clones, 70% to 90% seen once, with about a tenth in the top ten. The TCR comes from a woman aged 45 to 65 with COVID-19, enrolled during active disease. Sequencing was carried out using peripheral blood. V usage is TRBV19 and J usage is TRBJ1-5; a weak D match, TRBD1 (5 bases). CDR3 sequence: CASSIVSGEGQPQHF. CDR3 DNA sequence: TGTGCCAGTAGTATAGTTTCGGGGGAGGGCCAGCCCCAGCATTTT. Full variable domain (rest looked up from reference TRBV19 and TRBJ1-5): DGGITQSPKYLFRKEGQNVTLSCEQNLNHDAMYWYRQDPGQGLRLIYYSQIVNDFQKGDIAEGYSVSREKKESFPLTVTSAQKNPTAFYLCASSIVSGEGQPQHFGDGTRLSIL.